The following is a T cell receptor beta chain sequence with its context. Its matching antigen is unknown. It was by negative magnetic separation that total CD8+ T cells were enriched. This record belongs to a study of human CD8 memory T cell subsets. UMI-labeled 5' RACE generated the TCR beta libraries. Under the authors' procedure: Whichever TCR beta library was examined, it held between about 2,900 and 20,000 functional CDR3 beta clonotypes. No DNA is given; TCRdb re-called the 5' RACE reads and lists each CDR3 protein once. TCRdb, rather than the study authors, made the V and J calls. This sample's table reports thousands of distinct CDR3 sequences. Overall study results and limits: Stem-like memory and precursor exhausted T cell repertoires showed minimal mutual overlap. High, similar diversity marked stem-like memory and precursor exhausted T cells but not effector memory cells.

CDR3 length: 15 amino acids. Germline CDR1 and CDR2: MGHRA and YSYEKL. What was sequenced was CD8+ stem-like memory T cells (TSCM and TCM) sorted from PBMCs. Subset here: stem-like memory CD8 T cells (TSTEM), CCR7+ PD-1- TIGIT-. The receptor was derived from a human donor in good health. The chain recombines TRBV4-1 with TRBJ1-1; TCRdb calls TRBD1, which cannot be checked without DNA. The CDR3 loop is CASSQVGREHTEAFF.